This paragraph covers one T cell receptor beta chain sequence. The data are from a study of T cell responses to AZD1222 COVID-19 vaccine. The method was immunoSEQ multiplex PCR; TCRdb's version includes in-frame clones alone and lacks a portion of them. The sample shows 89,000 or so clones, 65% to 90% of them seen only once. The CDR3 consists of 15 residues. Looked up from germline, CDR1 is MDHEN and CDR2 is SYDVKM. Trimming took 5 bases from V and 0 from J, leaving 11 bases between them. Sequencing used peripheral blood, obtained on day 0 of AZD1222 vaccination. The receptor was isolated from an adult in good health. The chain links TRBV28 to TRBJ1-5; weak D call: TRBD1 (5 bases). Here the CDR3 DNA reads TGTGCCAGCAGTGGGGGGACGTTTAGCAATCAGCCCCAGCATTTT. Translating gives CASSGGTFSNQPQHF. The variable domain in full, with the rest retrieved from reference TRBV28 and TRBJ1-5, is DVKVTQSSRYLVKRTGEKVFLECVQDMDHENMFWYRQDPGLGLRLIYFSYDVKMKEKGDIPEGYSVSREKKERFSLILESASTNQTSMYLCASSGGTFSNQPQHFGDGTRLSIL.